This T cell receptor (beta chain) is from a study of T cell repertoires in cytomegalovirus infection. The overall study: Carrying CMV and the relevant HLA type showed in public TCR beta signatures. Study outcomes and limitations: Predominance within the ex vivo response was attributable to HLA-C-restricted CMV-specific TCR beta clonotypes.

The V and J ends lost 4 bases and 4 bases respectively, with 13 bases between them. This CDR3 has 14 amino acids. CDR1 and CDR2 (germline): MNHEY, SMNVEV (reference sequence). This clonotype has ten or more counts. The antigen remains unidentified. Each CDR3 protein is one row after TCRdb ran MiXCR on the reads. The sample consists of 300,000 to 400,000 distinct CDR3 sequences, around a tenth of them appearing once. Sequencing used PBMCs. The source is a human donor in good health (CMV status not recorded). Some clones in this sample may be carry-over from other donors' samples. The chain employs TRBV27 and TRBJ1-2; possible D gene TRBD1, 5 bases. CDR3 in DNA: TGTGCCAGCAGTTGGACACCTCAACCCTATGGCTACACCTTC. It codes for CASSWTPQPYGYTF.